These T cell receptor beta chains were read from a single sample in a study of blood T cell repertoires in COVID-19. Assay used: immunoSEQ multiplex PCR; TCRdb lists only in-frame clones, some missing. Among about 170,000 clones listed, 83% were seen once. The sample was PBMCs or T cells enriched from blood (not recorded which). The receptors were gathered from a woman aged 45-59 years in a cohort exposed to, infected with or recovered from COVID-19 (not recorded which). Each CDR3 is given with its conserved first and last residue. A D gene is named only where the DNA matches it firmly. Expanded clones get a size class; other rows say once, few or many, or leave the size out.

CDR3 protein,CDR3 DNA,clone size,D gene,V gene,J gene
CASSQDSAGNEAFF,TGTGCCAGCAGCCAAGATTCGGCGGGGAATGAAGCTTTCTTT,.,.,TRBV3-1/TRBV3-2,TRBJ1-1
CASSFRDRSIQPQHF,TGTGCCAGCAGTTTTCGGGACAGGAGCATCCAGCCCCAGCATTTT,.,TRBD1,TRBV28,TRBJ1-5
CASSLSANGYTF,TGTGCCAGCAGTCTGAGCGCGAATGGCTACACCTTC,.,.,TRBV12-3/TRBV12-4,TRBJ1-2
CASSPGLAGDTQYF,TGTGCCAGCAGCCCCGGACTAGCGGGAGATACGCAGTATTTT,.,TRBD2,TRBV7-9,TRBJ2-3
CASSRGQGSQETQYF,TGTGCCAGCAGTCGCGGACAGGGGTCTCAAGAGACCCAGTACTTC,.,TRBD1,TRBV6-5,TRBJ2-5
CASSFFDGLNEKLFF,TGTGCCAGCAGCTTTTTCGACGGACTTAATGAAAAACTGTTTTTT,.,.,TRBV5-5,TRBJ1-4
CASSPGQDHGYTF,TGTGCCAGCTCACCGGGACAGGATCATGGCTACACCTTC,.,TRBD1,TRBV18,TRBJ1-2
CASSGGIAGQPQHF,TGTGCCAGCTCCGGCGGGATTGCCGGTCAGCCCCAGCATTTT,.,.,TRBV18,TRBJ1-5
CASSMAVATNEKLFF,TGTGCCAGTAGTATGGCGGTTGCAACTAATGAAAAACTGTTTTTT,.,.,TRBV19,TRBJ1-4
CASSIGQGANNEQFF,TGTGCCAGCAGCATAGGACAGGGTGCAAACAATGAGCAGTTCTTC,.,TRBD1,TRBV7-2,TRBJ2-1
CASSPTGEDEKLFF,TGTGCCAGCAGCCCGACAGGAGAAGACGAAAAACTGTTTTTT,.,.,TRBV6-6,TRBJ1-4
CASSPRLAGGYNEQFF,TGTGCCAGCAGCCCCAGACTAGCGGGGGGCTACAATGAGCAGTTCTTC,.,TRBD2,TRBV5-8,TRBJ2-1
CASSTRTGGSTGELFF,TGTGCCAGTAGTACCCGGACAGGGGGAAGTACCGGGGAGCTGTTTTTT,.,TRBD1,TRBV19,TRBJ2-2
CASSARGQNTEAFF,TGTGCCAGTAGTGCCAGGGGGCAGAACACTGAAGCTTTCTTT,.,TRBD1,TRBV19,TRBJ1-1
CASSLRTAGIEKLFF,TGTGCCAGCAGTTTGCGGACGGCCGGGATTGAAAAACTGTTTTTT,.,.,TRBV28,TRBJ1-4
CASSGGGNQPQHF,TGTGCCAGCAGTGGGGGCGGCAATCAGCCCCAGCATTTT,once,.,TRBV3-1/TRBV3-2,TRBJ1-5
CASSSFRQATYEQYF,TGTGCCAGCAGTTCGTTTAGACAGGCAACCTACGAGCAGTACTTC,.,.,TRBV28,TRBJ2-7
CASGTAWGADYGYTF,TGTGCCAGCGGAACCGCTTGGGGCGCGGACTATGGCTACACCTTC,.,.,TRBV2,TRBJ1-2
CARSRGQGESPLHF,TGTGCCAGAAGTCGAGGACAGGGTGAATCACCCCTCCACTTT,once,TRBD1,TRBV5-3,TRBJ1-6
CASSQAPLPNTEAFF,TGTGCCAGCAGCCAAGCTCCGCTACCTAACACTGAAGCTTTCTTT,few,.,TRBV3-1/TRBV3-2,TRBJ1-1
CASSLSGANTGELFF,TGCGCCAGCAGCTTATCAGGCGCGAACACCGGGGAGCTGTTTTTT,.,.,TRBV5-1,TRBJ2-2
CASTTAGTGGNYGYTF,TGTGCCAGCACGACCGCCGGGACAGGGGGGAACTATGGCTACACCTTC,.,TRBD1,TRBV28,TRBJ1-2
CASSSTGISGEKLFF,TGCGCCAGCAGCTCAACAGGGATTTCGGGCGAAAAACTGTTTTTT,.,.,TRBV4-1,TRBJ1-4
CASSLRGQDYGYTF,TGTGCCAGCTCACTTAGGGGACAGGATTATGGCTACACCTTC,.,TRBD1,TRBV18,TRBJ1-2
CASSKAAGARTDTQYF,TGTGCCAGCAGCAAAGCGGCAGGGGCCCGCACAGATACGCAGTATTTT,.,.,TRBV21-1,TRBJ2-3
CASSSFSKNTEAFF,TGTGCCAGCAGCTCTTTTTCTAAGAACACTGAAGCTTTCTTT,.,.,TRBV7-2,TRBJ1-1
CASSTDSFNQPQHF,TGTGCCAGCAGTACCGACAGCTTCAATCAGCCCCAGCATTTT,.,.,TRBV28,TRBJ1-5
CASGPGLSPNEQFF,TGTGCTAGTGGGCCGGGACTGTCCCCCAATGAGCAGTTCTTC,.,.,TRBV12-5,TRBJ2-1
CASSLVPTTAGGSNYGYTF,TGTGCCAGCAGCTTGGTTCCCACGACCGCAGGGGGTTCCAACTATGGCTACACCTTC,.,TRBD1,TRBV5-4,TRBJ1-2
CAISESRGSRFF,TGTGCCATCAGTGAGTCGAGGGGGTCCCGGTTCTTC,.,.,TRBV10-3,TRBJ2-1
CASSQETSGSYEQYF,TGTGCCAGCAGCCAGGAAACTAGCGGGAGCTACGAGCAGTACTTC,.,TRBD2,TRBV3-1/TRBV3-2,TRBJ2-7